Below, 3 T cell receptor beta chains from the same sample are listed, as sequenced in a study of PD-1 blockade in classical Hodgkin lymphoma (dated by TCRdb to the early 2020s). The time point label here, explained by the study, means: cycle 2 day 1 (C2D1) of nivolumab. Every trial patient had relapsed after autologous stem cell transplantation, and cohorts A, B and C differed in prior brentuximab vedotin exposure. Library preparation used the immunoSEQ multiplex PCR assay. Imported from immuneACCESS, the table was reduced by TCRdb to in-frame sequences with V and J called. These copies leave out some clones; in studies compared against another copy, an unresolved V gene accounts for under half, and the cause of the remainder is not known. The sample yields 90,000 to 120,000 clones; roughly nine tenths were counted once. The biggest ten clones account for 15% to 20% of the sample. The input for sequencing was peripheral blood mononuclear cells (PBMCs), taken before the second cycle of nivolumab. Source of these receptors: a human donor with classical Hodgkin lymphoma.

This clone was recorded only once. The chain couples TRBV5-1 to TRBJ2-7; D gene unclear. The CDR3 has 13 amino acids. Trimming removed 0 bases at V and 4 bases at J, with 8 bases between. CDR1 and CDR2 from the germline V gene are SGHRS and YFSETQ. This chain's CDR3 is CASSLEVGYEQYF. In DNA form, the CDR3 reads TGCGCCAGCAGCTTGGAAGTCGGTTACGAGCAGTACTTC.

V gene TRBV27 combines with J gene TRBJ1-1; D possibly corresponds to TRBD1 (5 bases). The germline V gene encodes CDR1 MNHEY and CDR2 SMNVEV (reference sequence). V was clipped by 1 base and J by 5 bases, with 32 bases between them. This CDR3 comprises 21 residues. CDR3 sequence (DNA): TGTGCCAGCAGTTTATTCCCTCCGGGGGAGGGTCCGTCGAGGGAAGGGACTGAAGCTTTCTTT. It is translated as CASSLFPPGEGPSREGTEAFF.

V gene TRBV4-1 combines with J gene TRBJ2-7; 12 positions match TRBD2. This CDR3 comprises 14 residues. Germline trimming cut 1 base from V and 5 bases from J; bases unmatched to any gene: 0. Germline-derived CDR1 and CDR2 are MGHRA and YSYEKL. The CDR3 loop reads CASSQGLAGDEQYF. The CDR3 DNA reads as TGCGCCAGCAGCCAAGGACTAGCGGGAGACGAGCAGTACTTC.